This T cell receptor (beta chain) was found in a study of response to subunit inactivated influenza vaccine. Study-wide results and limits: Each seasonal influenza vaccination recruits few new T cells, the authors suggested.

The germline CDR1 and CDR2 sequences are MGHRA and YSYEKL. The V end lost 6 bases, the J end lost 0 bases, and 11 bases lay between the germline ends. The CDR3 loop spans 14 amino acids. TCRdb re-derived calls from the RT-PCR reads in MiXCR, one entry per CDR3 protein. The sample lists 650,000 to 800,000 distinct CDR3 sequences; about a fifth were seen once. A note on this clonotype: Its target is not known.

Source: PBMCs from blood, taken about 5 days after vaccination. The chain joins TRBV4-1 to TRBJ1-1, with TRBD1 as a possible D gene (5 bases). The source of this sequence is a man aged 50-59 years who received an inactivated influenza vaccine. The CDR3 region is CASSRGVMNTEAFF. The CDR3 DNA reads TGCGCCAGCAGTCGGGGGGTGATGAACACTGAAGCTTTCTTT.